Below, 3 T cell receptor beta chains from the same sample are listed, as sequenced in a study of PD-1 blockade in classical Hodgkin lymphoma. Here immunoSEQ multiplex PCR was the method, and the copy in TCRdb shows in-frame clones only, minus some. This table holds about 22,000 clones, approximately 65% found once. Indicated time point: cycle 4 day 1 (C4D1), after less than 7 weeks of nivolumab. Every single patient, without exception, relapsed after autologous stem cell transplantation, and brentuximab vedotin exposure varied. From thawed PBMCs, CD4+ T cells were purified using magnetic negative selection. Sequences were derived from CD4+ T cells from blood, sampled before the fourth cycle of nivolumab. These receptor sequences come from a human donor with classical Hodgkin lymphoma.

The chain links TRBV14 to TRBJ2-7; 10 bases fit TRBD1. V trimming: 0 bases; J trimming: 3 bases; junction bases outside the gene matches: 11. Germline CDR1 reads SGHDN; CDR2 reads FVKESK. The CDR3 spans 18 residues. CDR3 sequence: CASSQDGTGTGARYEQYF. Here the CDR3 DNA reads TGTGCCAGCAGCCAAGATGGGACCGGGACAGGGGCCCGCTACGAGCAGTACTTC. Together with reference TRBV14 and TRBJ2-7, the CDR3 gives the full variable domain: EAGVTQFPSHSVIEKGQTVTLRCDPISGHDNLYWYRRVMGKEIKFLLHFVKESKQDESGMPNNRFLAERTGGTYSTLKVQPAELEDSGVYFCASSQDGTGTGARYEQYFGPGTRLTVT.

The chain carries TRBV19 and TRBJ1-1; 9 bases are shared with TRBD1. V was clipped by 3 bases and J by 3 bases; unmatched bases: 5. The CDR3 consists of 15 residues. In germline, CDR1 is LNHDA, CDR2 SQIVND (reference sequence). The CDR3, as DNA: TGTGCCAGTAGTATCCTACAGGGGGCTGACACTGAAGCTTTCTTT. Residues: CASSILQGADTEAFF.

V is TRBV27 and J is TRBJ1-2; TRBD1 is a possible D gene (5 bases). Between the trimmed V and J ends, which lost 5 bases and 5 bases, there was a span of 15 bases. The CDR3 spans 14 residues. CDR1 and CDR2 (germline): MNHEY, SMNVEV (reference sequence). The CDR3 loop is CASSARDGFYGYTF. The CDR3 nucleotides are TGTGCCAGCAGTGCCCGGGACGGATTTTATGGCTACACCTTC.